Each of the 20 T cell receptor beta chains below was sequenced from the same sample in a study of shared clonotypes between healthy human individuals. The method was immunoSEQ multiplex PCR; TCRdb's version includes in-frame clones alone and lacks a portion of them. The table includes around 600,000 clones, 97% detected once. Specimen: naive CD4+ T cells sorted from blood. The subset denotes: CD45RA+ positively selected. These receptors came from a woman in her 30s in good health.

The gene calls are TRBV25-1 and TRBJ1-1, with D possibly matching TRBD1 (5 bases). The V and J ends lost 1 base and 4 bases respectively, with 10 bases between them. The CDR3 is 14 amino acids. Looked up from germline, CDR1 is MGHDK and CDR2 is SYGVNS. The CDR3: CASSEWVGVTEAFF. The CDR3, as DNA: TGTGCCAGCAGTGAATGGGTGGGGGTCACTGAAGCTTTCTTT.

V gene TRBV20-1 combines with J gene TRBJ2-1; unclear D gene. Germline V gene lookup returns CDR1 DFQATT and CDR2 SNEGSKA (reference sequence). V gave up 2 bases and J gave up 8 bases, with 7 bases separating them. The CDR3 covers 11 residues. CDR3 region: CSARSADEQFF. CDR3 DNA sequence: TGCAGTGCTAGATCCGCAGATGAGCAGTTCTTC.

J is TRBJ1-4 and V is TRBV9; TRBD1 is a possible D gene (5 bases). Trimming left V 4 bases short and J 10 bases short, with 14 bases between. Germline V gene lookup returns CDR1 SGDLS and CDR2 YYNGEE. The CDR3 totals 13 residues. The CDR3 spells CASSTGTSGKLFF. CDR3 sequence (DNA): TGTGCCAGCAGCACCGGGACTTCGGGAAAACTGTTTTTT.

J is TRBJ2-2 and V is TRBV5-8; unclear D gene. The CDR3 extends over 15 amino acids. Trimming took off 2 bases at V and 0 bases at J, with 8 bases between the two ends. Looked up from germline, CDR1 is SGHTS and CDR2 is YDEGEE. CDR3 nucleotide sequence: TGTGCCAGCAGCTTAAGTTACGCGAACACCGGGGAGCTGTTTTTT. Translation gives CASSLSYANTGELFF.

The V call is TRBV5-1, the J call TRBJ1-4; TRBD1 matches at 9 bases. The CDR3 is 17 amino acids. The germline CDR1 and CDR2 sequences are SGHRS and YFSETQ. The V segment lost 4 bases and the J segment 0 bases; nucleotides outside the gene matches: 7. The chain's CDR3 is CASSNRDRATTNEKLFF. CDR3 bases: TGCGCCAGCAGCAACCGGGACAGGGCCACAACTAATGAAAAACTGTTTTTT.

The V and J genes are TRBV27 and TRBJ2-1, with 8 bases identical to TRBD2. This CDR3 region has 17 residues. Germline V gives CDR1 MNHEY, CDR2 SMNVEV (reference sequence). Unmatched junction bases numbered 10, after V lost 2 bases and J lost 4 bases. CDR3 DNA sequence: TGTGCCAGCAGTTTAAATTGGGCTAGCGGGCTTTACAATGAGCAGTTCTTC. Its translation is CASSLNWASGLYNEQFF.

The V call is TRBV19, the J call TRBJ2-2, with a weak D call TRBD2 (6 bases). Germline lookup yields CDR1 LNHDA and CDR2 SQIVND (reference sequence). CDR3 length equals 16 residues. Trimming shortened V by 5 bases and J by 3 bases, and 16 bases separated the two germline ends. Written as DNA, the CDR3 is TGTGCCAGTAGTCCCCCGGTCGGGAGAGACACCGGGGAGCTGTTTTTT. This encodes CASSPPVGRDTGELFF.

V is TRBV27 and J is TRBJ1-1, with D perhaps matching TRBD1 (5 bases). CDR1 and CDR2 from the germline V gene are MNHEY and SMNVEV (reference sequence). The CDR3 has 13 amino acids. V was trimmed by 5 bases and J by 7 bases, leaving 14 bases between them. The chain's CDR3 is CASSQSRQHEAFF. In nucleotides, the CDR3 is TGTGCCAGCAGTCAATCCCGACAGCATGAAGCTTTCTTT.

The chain links TRBV5-1 to TRBJ2-1, with 8 nucleotides matching TRBD2. The germline gives CDR1 SGHRS, CDR2 YFSETQ. The ends lost 0 bases at V and 5 bases at J; junction bases unmatched: 4. The CDR3 totals 15 residues. The CDR3 coding sequence is TGCGCCAGCAGCTTGGTGGGACTAGAAGACAATGAGCAGTTCTTC. It encodes CASSLVGLEDNEQFF.

V gene TRBV23-1 combines with J gene TRBJ2-7, with TRBD1 matching over 8 bases. TRBV23-1 falls under the ORF class, with uncertain function. The CDR3 is made up of 15 amino acids. The V and J ends lost 4 bases and 4 bases, in that order; junction bases with no gene match: 9. The CDR3 here is CASSPPGQEGYEQYF. The CDR3 DNA is TGCGCCAGCAGTCCCCCGGGACAGGAGGGGTACGAGCAGTACTTC.

This sequence joins TRBV28 and TRBJ2-3, with D possibly called TRBD1 or TRBD2 (7 bases each). CDR3 length: 15 residues. Trimming removed 8 bases from V and 4 bases from J, with 19 bases in between. CDR1 is MDHEN, CDR2 SYDVKM, per germline. The CDR3 nucleotides read TGTGCCAGCGGCCGCGGGGAGGGGGCACCAGATACGCAGTATTTT. It yields the protein CASGRGEGAPDTQYF.

CDR3 region: CASSVDTSGEQYF. The CDR3 region has the DNA TGCGCCAGCAGTGTAGACACCTCCGGCGAGCAGTACTTC. The V gene is TRBV10-1, the J gene TRBJ2-7; D ambiguous. This CDR3 contains 13 residues. Germline assignment: CDR1 WNHNN and CDR2 SYGVQD (reference sequence). Deletions cut 4 bases from V and 6 bases from J, with 13 bases between.

CDR3 in DNA: TGTGCCAGCAGCGAGGCGGGGGGTAATGAAAAACTGTTTTTT. Amino acid sequence: CASSEAGGNEKLFF. The chain joins TRBV2 to TRBJ1-4, with a weak D call TRBD1 (5 bases). V was clipped by 6 bases and J by 4 bases, with 12 bases between them. Germline V gene data show CDR1 as SNHLY and CDR2 as FYNNEI. There are 14 residues in the CDR3.

This rearrangement joins TRBV19 to TRBJ2-5, with D perhaps matching TRBD2 (6 bases). This CDR3 has 14 amino acids. Germline assignment: CDR1 LNHDA and CDR2 SQIVND (reference sequence). With 8 bases removed from V and 4 bases from J, the gap between germline ends came to 17 bases. The CDR3 DNA reads as TGTGCCAGTCGGGCGGAGGGCAAGGGAGAGACCCAGTACTTC. Translated, it gives CASRAEGKGETQYF.

The chain has TRBV6-1 and TRBJ1-4; no reliable D call. Germline CDR1 MNHNS, CDR2 SASEGT. This CDR3 comprises 13 residues. Trimming pared 6 bases from V and 8 bases from J, leaving 13 bases between. The CDR3 loop is CASSLGLYEKLFF. The CDR3 DNA sequence: TGTGCCAGCAGCCTCGGACTTTACGAAAAACTGTTTTTT.

The chain is built from TRBV18 and TRBJ2-5, with 7 bases identical to TRBD1. Germline CDR1 and CDR2: KGHSH and LQKENI. Trimming cost V 0 bases and J 4 bases; bases outside gene matches: 11. The CDR3 covers 17 residues. The CDR3 nucleotides are TGTGCCAGCTCACCACCGGGCCAAGGGGGCTGGGGAGAGACCCAGTACTTC. The encoded protein is CASSPPGQGGWGETQYF.

The V call is TRBV28, the J call TRBJ1-1; D may be TRBD1 (6 bases). The germline CDR1 and CDR2 sequences are MDHEN and SYDVKM. The CDR3 spans 13 residues. The ends were cut back, 2 bases at V and 4 bases at J, with 8 bases in the middle. CDR3 nucleotides: TGTGCCAGCAGTTTACCCAGGGGCACTGAAGCTTTCTTT. This codes for CASSLPRGTEAFF.

V is TRBV6-1 and J is TRBJ1-5; possible D gene TRBD1, 6 bases. The CDR3 is 14 residues long. The V gene lost 6 bases and the J gene lost 6 bases, with 15 bases spanning the gap. Per the germline V gene, CDR1 is MNHNS and CDR2 is SASEGT. The CDR3 coding sequence is TGTGCCAGCAGCCACACAGGGTCCTTTCAGCCCCAGCATTTT. Encoded protein: CASSHTGSFQPQHF.

The rearrangement uses TRBV6-1 and TRBJ2-1; 8 nucleotides align to TRBD2. Germline V lookup: CDR1 MNHNS, CDR2 SASEGT. CDR3 length equals 17 residues. V lost 3 bases, J lost 7 bases, and 14 bases stayed unmatched. The CDR3 sequence: CASSDNSGLAPGNEQFF. CDR3 nucleotides: TGTGCCAGCAGTGATAACTCCGGACTAGCCCCTGGGAATGAGCAGTTCTTC.

Regarding this clone: Other DNA sequences of this sample code for an identical CDR3. This rearrangement joins TRBV28 to TRBJ1-2; maybe TRBD1 (5 bases). Trimming took 3 bases from V and 4 from J, leaving 9 bases between them. This CDR3 has 13 amino acids. Germline V gene lookup returns CDR1 MDHEN and CDR2 SYDVKM. The DNA for the CDR3 is TGTGCCAGCAGTTTGGAGGGGACCTATGGCTACACCTTC. Protein: CASSLEGTYGYTF.